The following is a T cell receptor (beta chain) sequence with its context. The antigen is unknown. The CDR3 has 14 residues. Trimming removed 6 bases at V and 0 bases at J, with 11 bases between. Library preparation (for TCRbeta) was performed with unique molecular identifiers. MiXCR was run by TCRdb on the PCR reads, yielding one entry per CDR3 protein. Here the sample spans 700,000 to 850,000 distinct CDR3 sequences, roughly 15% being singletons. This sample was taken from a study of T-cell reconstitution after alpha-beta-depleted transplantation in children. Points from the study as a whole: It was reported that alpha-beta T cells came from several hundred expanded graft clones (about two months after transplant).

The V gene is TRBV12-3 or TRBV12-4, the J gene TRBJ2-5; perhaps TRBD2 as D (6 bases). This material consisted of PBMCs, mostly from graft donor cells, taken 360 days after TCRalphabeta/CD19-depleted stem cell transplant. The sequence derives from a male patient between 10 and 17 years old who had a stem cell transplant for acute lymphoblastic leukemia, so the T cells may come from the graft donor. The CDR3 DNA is TGTGCCAGCAGGCGGGACGGCTACCAAGAGACCCAGTACTTC. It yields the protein CASRRDGYQETQYF.